This TCR beta chain was identified in a study of cytomegalovirus exposure and HLA in healthy donors. Germline V gene lookup returns CDR1 MGHRA and CDR2 YSYEKL. Deletions cut 4 bases from V and 7 bases from J, with 13 bases between. This CDR3 contains 13 residues. General study findings and limits: Subsequent analysis of the 120 or so validation repertoires found a tendency for first-cohort TCR clusters to co-occur. Cytomegalovirus association was assigned to some 160 TCR beta chains. In vitro confirmation showed three CMV-associated chains to be CMV antigen specific.

In regard to this clone: The antigen remains unidentified.

TCRdb's table, derived via immunoSEQ multiplex PCR, lists solely in-frame clones and lacks some. The sample contains some 75,000 clones, 95% to 97% of which appear only once. The sequence came from a woman under 30 in good health and CMV-seronegative. The specimen sequenced was PBMCs. The genes are TRBV4-1 and TRBJ1-2, with D possibly matching TRBD1 (5 bases). The chain's CDR3 is CASSPDWGAGYTF. The CDR3 DNA reads TGCGCCAGCAGCCCCGATTGGGGCGCTGGCTACACCTTC.